This T cell receptor (beta chain) was identified during a study of T cells in tuberculosis. The study's findings and limits: GMM-specific TCRs were nearer to active tuberculosis alpha repertoires, suggesting expansion. Smaller alpha distances in active tuberculosis partly reflected shorter CDR3-alpha lengths. Using the GMM-specific repertoire gave about 86% accuracy versus 70% with motifs.

Only in-frame clones appear in the TCRdb table, and some are missing; sequencing was by immunoSEQ multiplex PCR. The table records nearly 35,000 clones, roughly nine tenths of them present only once. Germline assignment: CDR1 SGHTA and CDR2 FQGNSA. The CDR3 is made up of 17 amino acids. V lost 1 base, J lost 0 bases, and 10 bases lay in between. As regards this clone: Its target is unknown.

This TCR was sampled from a donor aged 10-35 years with latent tuberculosis or without tuberculosis infection. Sample: PBMCs. The rearrangement uses TRBV7-2 and TRBJ1-6; unclear D gene. The CDR3 nucleotides read TGTGCCAGCAGCTTAGGTGTGAGGAGCTCCTATAATTCACCCCTCCACTTT. Translated: CASSLGVRSSYNSPLHF.